This T cell receptor beta chain appears in the sequencing data of a study of T cells after yellow fever vaccination. Across the whole study: Each low-cell-number fraction was prepared by means of SMART-Seq v4 Ultra Low Input.

TCRdb used MiXCR to reprocess the 5' RACE reads, holding one entry per CDR3 protein. This table has 500,000 to 650,000 distinct CDR3 sequences, around an eighth appearing once. The CDR3 length is 15 residues. Trimming cost V 2 bases and J 3 bases; bases outside gene matches: 5. Germline loops: CDR1 KGHSH, CDR2 LQKENI. This sequence joins TRBV18 and TRBJ2-5; 8 bases map to TRBD1. The source was PBMCs, collected on the day of the yellow fever booster vaccination. This TCR was sampled from a man between 25 and 39 years old who received the YFV17D yellow fever vaccine. The CDR3 DNA reads as TGTGCCAGCTCACCAGAGCAGGGGGCGGAAGAGACCCAGTACTTC. Translating it yields CASSPEQGAEETQYF.